This T cell receptor beta chain stems from a study of shared clonotypes between healthy human individuals. Study summary: Each donor's CD4 naive and CD4 memory cells filled three plates apiece, CD8 naive two, and CD8 memory one.

Clones were read by immunoSEQ multiplex PCR, and TCRdb kept only the in-frame ones, dropping some. Of a few million clones in the sample, about 92% are singletons; the top ten hold 0.13% to 0.15%. Worth noting for this clone: Its specificity is not known.

The CDR3 is 13 residues long. In germline, CDR1 is SGHNT, CDR2 YYREEE (reference sequence). The ends were cut back, 4 bases at V and 3 bases at J, with 11 bases in the middle. All donors qualified as healthy HIV-negative adults and had experienced no recent acute infections or vaccinations. Study-wide points: Among donors, sharing of clonotypes was expected to be affected by sequencing depth.

This TCR came from a man between 18 and 29 years old in good health. This chain links TRBV5-4 with TRBJ2-7; D not certain. The sequenced sample was naive CD4+ T cells sorted from blood. Subset here: CD45RA+ positively selected. The CDR3: CASSRVGFYEQYF. Here the CDR3 DNA reads TGTGCCAGCAGCAGGGTCGGGTTCTACGAGCAGTACTTC.